The 24 T cell receptor beta chains in this list originate from one sample, sequenced in a study of T-cell reconstitution after alpha-beta-depleted transplantation in children (dated by TCRdb to the mid-2010s). The label giving this sample's treatment or condition can be read as: allogeneic hematopoietic cell transplantation with graft depleted of TCRalphabeta T cells and CD19 B cells. Library construction relied on PCR. Instrument on record: Illumina HiSeq 2500. To normalize quantification of the TCRbeta repertoire, the TCR libraries were built with molecular barcoding that relied on unique molecular identifiers. TCRdb handled the public reads itself, with Q25 trimming in fastp and clone calling in MiXCR, and kept productive beta chains. Records with the same CDR3 protein are collapsed into one entry carrying the most frequent genes and DNA. For this sample there are 250,000 or so distinct CDR3 sequences; 24% appear just once. The ten most abundant clones make up 4.8% of the sample.

This specimen consisted of PBMCs, mostly from graft donor cells, obtained 360 days after TCRalphabeta/CD19-depleted stem cell transplant. These receptors were obtained from a female patient aged 2-15 years who had a stem cell transplant for congenital amegakaryocytic thrombocytopenia, so the T cells may come from the graft donor.

This clonotype was recorded once. The V call is TRBV7-2, the J call TRBJ2-5; possible D gene TRBD2, 5 bases. CDR3 length: 15 amino acids. Germline loops: CDR1 SGHTA, CDR2 FQGNSA. The V and J ends lost 0 bases and 1 base respectively, with 9 bases between them. This chain's CDR3 is CASSLAGAVQETQYF. CDR3 DNA sequence: TGTGCCAGCAGCTTAGCAGGAGCGGTCCAAGAGACCCAGTACTTC.

This clonotype appeared a few times. The chain links TRBV12-3 or TRBV12-4 to TRBJ2-7; D is ambiguous. The ends were cut back, 6 bases at V and 5 bases at J, with 14 bases in the middle. The CDR3 is 13 residues long. The CDR3 protein is CASSPPDSDEQYF. CDR3 DNA: TGTGCCAGCAGCCCTCCTGATTCAGACGAGCAGTACTTC.

In its sample, this clonotype was seen many times. The chain is built from TRBV12-3 or TRBV12-4 and TRBJ1-1, with D hard to call. The germline V and J ends were trimmed by 5 bases and 5 bases, with 12 bases remaining between them. The CDR3 spans 13 residues. The DNA for the CDR3 is TGTGCCAGCAGTGCGAATAGAGGGACTGAAGCTTTCTTT. It encodes CASSANRGTEAFF.

This chain uses TRBV24-1 with TRBJ1-5, with a possible D match to TRBD1 (5 bases). Germline assignment: CDR1 KGHDR and CDR2 SFDVKD. V lost 5 bases to trimming and J lost 4 bases, with 11 bases between them. CDR3 length equals 14 residues. DNA for the CDR3: TGTGCCACCAGTGGGCCCGGGGGAAATCAGCCCCAGCATTTT. Translating gives CATSGPGGNQPQHF.

This clonotype was picked up a small number of times. This chain links TRBV7-6 with TRBJ2-2; weak D call: TRBD2 (5 bases). The CDR3 is 12 residues long. The germline V gene has CDR1 SGHVS and CDR2 FNYEAQ. Trimming removed 6 bases at V and 6 bases at J, with 8 bases between. The CDR3 loop is CASRKGAGELFF. The DNA for the CDR3 is TGTGCCAGCAGAAAGGGAGCCGGGGAGCTGTTTTTT.

This sequence joins TRBV9 and TRBJ2-5, with D perhaps matching TRBD2 (5 bases). The germline CDR1 and CDR2 sequences are SGDLS and YYNGEE. The V and J ends lost 0 bases and 5 bases respectively, with 8 bases between them. The CDR3 contains 13 residues. DNA for the CDR3: TGTGCCAGCAGCGTAGCGGGGATGGAGACCCAGTACTTC. Protein product: CASSVAGMETQYF.

The sample holds one count of this clonotype. The V call is TRBV18, the J call TRBJ2-2, with a weak D call TRBD2 (5 bases). The CDR3 has 15 amino acids. V lost 1 base and J 4 bases, leaving 10 bases between the germline ends. Per germline, CDR1 KGHSH and CDR2 LQKENI. DNA of the CDR3: TGTGCCAGCTCACCACAGAGGGCTAGCACCGGGGAGCTGTTTTTT. The encoded protein is CASSPQRASTGELFF.

This clonotype was seen only a few times. The gene calls are TRBV12-3 or TRBV12-4 and TRBJ2-7; D is unclear. The germline V and J ends were trimmed by 3 bases and 4 bases, with 10 bases remaining between them. This CDR3 spans 13 amino acids. In DNA, the CDR3 is TGTGCCAGCAGTTTCCTCCGAGGATACGAGCAGTACTTC. The encoded protein is CASSFLRGYEQYF.

DNA for the CDR3: TGTGCCTGGAGTGAGACAAATGAAAAACTGTTTTTT. This sequence encodes CAWSETNEKLFF. This chain connects TRBV30 to TRBJ1-4; the D is unclear. Germline CDR1 GTSNPN, CDR2 SVGIG (reference sequence). The V gene lost 1 base and the J gene lost 5 bases, with 5 bases spanning the gap. The length of the CDR3 is 12 residues.

The rearrangement links TRBV12-3 or TRBV12-4 to TRBJ1-4; D is ambiguous. V was clipped by 8 bases and J by 0 bases, with 10 bases between them. This CDR3 contains 14 residues. In DNA, the CDR3 is TGTGCCAGCCGGCGCTCTGCAACTAATGAAAAACTGTTTTTT. Amino acids: CASRRSATNEKLFF.

The CDR3: CASSQPLLGRGGRTEAFF. CDR3 nucleotides: TGCGCCAGCAGCCAACCTCTGTTAGGAAGGGGTGGCCGCACTGAAGCTTTCTTT. The V gene is TRBV4-1, the J gene TRBJ1-1; possible D gene TRBD1, 5 bases. With 2 bases removed from V and 4 bases from J, the gap between germline ends came to 23 bases. The CDR3 runs to 18 residues. Germline CDR1 MGHRA, CDR2 YSYEKL.

This chain links TRBV5-5 with TRBJ2-3, with D perhaps TRBD2 (6 bases). Germline V gene sequence: CDR1 SGHKS, CDR2 YYEKEE (reference sequence). V lost 4 bases and J 7 bases, leaving 22 bases between the germline ends. This CDR3 has 16 residues. The CDR3 is CASSEHRDSKLNTQYF. The CDR3 DNA follows: TGTGCCAGCAGCGAGCACCGGGACTCGAAATTAAATACGCAGTATTTT. Full variable domain (remainder filled in from reference TRBV5-5 and TRBJ2-3): DAGVTQSPTHLIKTRGQQVTLRCSPISGHKSVSWYQQVLGQGPQFIFQYYEKEERGRGNFPDRFSARQFPNYSSELNVNALLLGDSALYLCASSEHRDSKLNTQYFGPGTRLTVL.

There are a few counts of this clonotype. The chain couples TRBV4-1 to TRBJ1-3; D not resolved. Trimming left V 1 base short and J 0 bases short, with 7 bases between. The V gene's germline CDR1 is MGHRA and CDR2 YSYEKL. The CDR3 loop spans 15 amino acids. The CDR3 region is CASSQVSGSGNTIYF. The CDR3 nucleotides read TGCGCCAGCAGCCAAGTAAGCGGCTCTGGAAACACCATATATTTT.

The V call is TRBV12-3 or TRBV12-4, the J call TRBJ2-1; 9 bases agree with TRBD2. This CDR3 spans 13 amino acids. With V trimmed by 5 bases and J by 10 bases, 6 bases remained unmatched. The CDR3 here is CASSTTGLAEQFF. CDR3 coding DNA: TGTGCCAGCAGTACCACCGGACTAGCGGAGCAGTTCTTC.

The V gene is TRBV7-9, the J gene TRBJ2-7; 7 positions match TRBD1. The CDR3 contains 15 residues. Germline V lookup: CDR1 SEHNR, CDR2 FQNEAQ (reference sequence). V was clipped by 1 base and J by 2 bases; unmatched bases: 5. This CDR3 is CASSLGTGAAYEQYF. The CDR3 DNA is TGTGCCAGCAGCTTAGGCACAGGGGCCGCCTACGAGCAGTACTTC.

This clonotype was seen ten or more times. The rearrangement links TRBV9 to TRBJ2-5; D gene ambiguous. Per the germline V gene, CDR1 is SGDLS and CDR2 is YYNGEE. V lost 3 bases and J lost 5, with 17 bases in between. This CDR3 has 15 amino acids. The CDR3 sequence: CASSARSGLTETQYF. The CDR3, as DNA: TGTGCCAGCAGCGCACGATCGGGCCTCACGGAGACCCAGTACTTC.

This rearrangement joins TRBV20-1 to TRBJ2-1, with 8 bases fitting TRBD2. The CDR3 totals 15 residues. Trimming at V came to 3 bases and at J to 3 bases, leaving 7 bases not matched to a gene. Germline lookup yields CDR1 DFQATT and CDR2 SNEGSKA (reference sequence). CDR3 loop: CSASPREGLYNEQFF. CDR3 DNA: TGCAGTGCTAGCCCCCGGGAGGGCCTCTACAATGAGCAGTTCTTC.

This clonotype was counted ten times or more. V and J are TRBV7-9 and TRBJ2-4, with D perhaps matching TRBD1 or TRBD2 (5 bases each). Germline values: CDR1 SEHNR, CDR2 FQNEAQ (reference sequence). Between the trimmed V and J ends, which lost 5 bases and 10 bases, there was a span of 9 bases. The CDR3 extends over 11 amino acids. For the CDR3, the DNA is TGTGCCAGCAGCCGCAGGGAGATTCAGTACTTC. This encodes CASSRREIQYF.

V usage is TRBV5-1 and J usage is TRBJ2-7; 7 nucleotides align to TRBD2. Germline loops: CDR1 SGHRS, CDR2 YFSETQ. The CDR3 spans 15 residues. V lost 0 bases and J lost 3; bases outside the gene matches: 6. CDR3 protein: CASSLGYGGSYEQYF. The CDR3 DNA reads TGCGCCAGCAGCTTGGGGTACGGGGGGAGCTACGAGCAGTACTTC.

The chain carries TRBV4-1 and TRBJ2-3; TRBD2 aligns across 11 bases. The J segment lost 3 bases and the V segment lost 1 base, leaving 6 bases of the junction unmatched. CDR1 MGHRA and CDR2 YSYEKL come from the germline V gene. This CDR3 is built from 17 residues. CDR3 loop: CASSQVLLAGETDTQYF. The CDR3 DNA reads TGCGCCAGCAGCCAAGTCCTACTAGCGGGAGAAACAGATACGCAGTATTTT.

The chain uses TRBV4-1 and TRBJ2-4; D tentatively reads TRBD1 or TRBD2 (6 bases each). The germline gives CDR1 MGHRA, CDR2 YSYEKL. V was shortened by 1 base and J by 1 base, with 14 bases between the two germline ends. The CDR3 is made up of 17 amino acids. The CDR3 reads CASSQGGAGAAKNIQYF. The CDR3 DNA reads as TGCGCCAGCAGCCAAGGGGGGGCAGGGGCGGCCAAAAACATTCAGTACTTC.

The chain is built from TRBV5-1 and TRBJ2-5; TRBD1 matches at 8 bases. V was pared by 5 bases and J by 0 bases, with 3 bases of the junction left unmatched. The CDR3 covers 14 residues. Germline CDR1 and CDR2: SGHRS and YFSETQ. Here the CDR3 DNA reads TGCGCCAGCAGGTCGGACAGGGACCAAGAGACCCAGTACTTC. Translation gives CASRSDRDQETQYF.

This clonotype was detected many times. The rearrangement joins TRBV28 to TRBJ2-1; D may be TRBD1 (5 bases). Germline V gives CDR1 MDHEN, CDR2 SYDVKM. The CDR3 is made up of 14 amino acids. The V end was cut by 6 bases, the J end by 12 bases, with 21 bases between. The CDR3: CASSPWTIEQGQFF. CDR3 DNA: TGTGCCAGCAGCCCCTGGACCATAGAGCAGGGGCAGTTCTTC.

This clonotype was detected a few times. This chain connects TRBV6-2 or TRBV6-3 to TRBJ2-2, with D tentatively TRBD1 (5 bases). The CDR3 is made up of 15 amino acids. Germline V CDR1 and CDR2: MNHEY, SVGEGT. The V gene lost 1 base and the J gene lost 1 base, with 7 bases spanning the gap. The CDR3 DNA follows: TGTGCCAGCAGTTACTGGGGCAGGAACACCGGGGAGCTGTTTTTT. Translating it yields CASSYWGRNTGELFF.